A single sample gave rise to the 19 T cell receptor beta chains below, sequenced in a study of blood T cell repertoires in COVID-19. Method: immunoSEQ multiplex PCR; TCRdb's copy keeps in-frame clones and lacks some. Here the sample spans almost 300,000 clones, 85% to 90% being singletons. The sample was peripheral blood. Every receptor here comes from a man in his sixties or seventies with acute or convalescent COVID-19.

The V call is TRBV5-5, the J call TRBJ1-6; 10 nucleotides match TRBD1. CDR1 is SGHKS, CDR2 YYEKEE, per germline (reference sequence). This CDR3 region has 17 residues. J lost 7 bases, V lost 0 bases, and 7 bases had no gene match. CDR3 sequence (DNA): TGTGCCAGCAGCTTGGGGATCCCGGGACAGGGGAATTCACCCCTCCACTTT. Translated: CASSLGIPGQGNSPLHF.

The V gene is TRBV18, the J gene TRBJ2-3; possibly TRBD2 for D (5 bases). V was clipped by 6 bases and J by 3 bases, with 13 bases between them. CDR3 length: 14 amino acids. CDR1 and CDR2 from the germline V gene are KGHSH and LQKENI. The DNA of the CDR3 is TGTGCCAGCTCCCCGGATAGAGGGACAGATACGCAGTATTTT. It is translated as CASSPDRGTDTQYF.

The CDR3 DNA reads TGTGCCAGCCGCGAAATTGGGACTAACAATGAGCAGTTCTTC. Its translation: CASREIGTNNEQFF. The rearrangement uses TRBV6-6 and TRBJ2-1, with 7 nucleotides matching TRBD2. The CDR3 is 14 residues long. The germline V gene encodes CDR1 MNHNY and CDR2 SVGAGI (reference sequence). The trim removed 8 bases at V and 5 bases at J, leaving 9 bases unmatched.

The genes are TRBV7-9 and TRBJ1-2; the match to TRBD1 covers 8 bases. CDR1 and CDR2 from the germline V gene are SEHNR and FQNEAQ (reference sequence). The CDR3 length is 14 residues. The ends lost 4 bases at V and 7 bases at J; junction bases unmatched: 8. This CDR3 is CASSSLGQGLGYTF. As DNA, the CDR3 is TGTGCCAGCAGCTCCCTCGGACAGGGACTTGGCTACACCTTC.

This chain joins TRBV28 and TRBJ1-6; no reliable D call. Germline values: CDR1 MDHEN, CDR2 SYDVKM. CDR3 length equals 12 residues. Trimming removed 10 bases from V and 7 bases from J, with 11 bases in between. The CDR3 region has the DNA TGTGCCACCCGAACCGCGAATTCACCCCTCCACTTT. It codes for CATRTANSPLHF.

This sequence joins TRBV3-1 (or the pseudogene TRBV3-2) and TRBJ2-3; 7 bases are a match to TRBD2. Germline V gene data show CDR1 as LGHDT and CDR2 as YNNKEL (reference sequence). The CDR3 totals 14 residues. V trimming: 1 base; J trimming: 4 bases; junction bases outside the gene matches: 2. The CDR3 DNA reads as TGTGCCAGCAGCCAAGTCGGGGGGTCAGATACGCAGTATTTT. As protein: CASSQVGGSDTQYF.

The CDR3 here is CASSLGAAGANVLTF. Written as DNA, the CDR3 is TGCGCCAGCAGCTTGGGGGCTGCTGGGGCCAACGTCCTGACTTTC. This chain links TRBV5-1 with TRBJ2-6; D is ambiguous. CDR1 is SGHRS, CDR2 YFSETQ, per germline. The CDR3 consists of 15 residues. V shed 0 bases and J shed 2 bases, with 6 bases lying between them.

The rearrangement joins TRBV28 to TRBJ1-2; possible D gene TRBD1, 5 bases. Germline CDR1 MDHEN, CDR2 SYDVKM. V was cut by 6 bases and J by 7 bases, with 18 bases left in between. The CDR3 runs to 14 residues. CDR3 in amino acids: CASSPSGGAGGYTF. For the CDR3, the DNA is TGTGCCAGCAGCCCATCCGGAGGGGCTGGTGGCTACACCTTC.

This chain links TRBV28 with TRBJ1-5, with D tentatively TRBD1 (5 bases). The CDR3 extends over 16 amino acids. V was pared by 6 bases and J by 3 bases, with 18 bases between. Germline lookup yields CDR1 MDHEN and CDR2 SYDVKM. CDR3 sequence reads: CASRTAQGSVNQPQHF. For the CDR3, the DNA is TGTGCCAGCAGAACAGCCCAGGGCTCGGTCAATCAGCCCCAGCATTTT.

V gene TRBV7-8 combines with J gene TRBJ2-3; 10 bases are shared with TRBD1. V trimming: 0 bases; J trimming: 6 bases; junction bases outside the gene matches: 9. Germline CDR1 is SGHVS and CDR2 is FQNEAQ. The length of the CDR3 is 17 residues. For the CDR3, the DNA is TGTGCCAGCAGCTTAGCGGGACCGGGACAGGGGTATGATACGCAGTATTTT. It codes for CASSLAGPGQGYDTQYF. The full variable domain, with the rest looked up from reference TRBV7-8 and TRBJ2-3, is GAGVSQSPRYKVAKRGQDVALRCDPISGHVSLFWYQQALGQGPEFLTYFQNEAQLDKSGLPSDRFFAERPEGSVSTLKIQRTQQEDSAVYLCASSLAGPGQGYDTQYFGPGTRLTVL.

This clone was seen just once. The chain uses TRBV9 and TRBJ2-6; D might be TRBD2 (5 bases). Germline CDR1 and CDR2: SGDLS and YYNGEE. V lost 0 bases and J 3 bases, leaving 7 bases between the germline ends. The CDR3 sequence is 15 residues long. The CDR3 bases are TGTGCCAGCAGCGTAGTAGGGAGTGGGGCCAACGTCCTGACTTTC. Its translation: CASSVVGSGANVLTF.

As regards this clone: Additional DNA sequences in this sample encode the identical CDR3. The J gene is TRBJ2-2, the V gene TRBV19; 8 nucleotides match TRBD2. The CDR3 has 15 residues. Trimming took 3 bases from V and 4 from J; bases not matched to a gene: 4. The V gene's germline CDR1 is LNHDA and CDR2 SQIVND (reference sequence). Written as DNA, the CDR3 is TGTGCCAGTAGTATTGAGGCGGGAGGCACCGGGGAGCTGTTTTTT. Translated: CASSIEAGGTGELFF. Using reference TRBV19 and TRBJ2-2 for the parts outside the CDR3, the full variable domain is DGGITQSPKYLFRKEGQNVTLSCEQNLNHDAMYWYRQDPGQGLRLIYYSQIVNDFQKGDIAEGYSVSREKKESFPLTVTSAQKNPTAFYLCASSIEAGGTGELFFGEGSRLTVL.

V is TRBV5-5 and J is TRBJ1-2, with a tentative D call TRBD1 (6 bases). V was cut by 0 bases and J by 6 bases, with 18 bases left in between. This CDR3 spans 16 amino acids. Per germline, CDR1 SGHKS and CDR2 YYEKEE (reference sequence). The CDR3 nucleotides are TGTGCCAGCAGCTTGGTAATCGGCAGGGGTCGACATGGCTACACCTTC. Translating gives CASSLVIGRGRHGYTF.

The genes are TRBV7-2 and TRBJ2-5, with TRBD1 matching 8 bases. Germline V CDR1 and CDR2: SGHTA, FQGNSA. Trimming removed 8 bases from V and 0 bases from J; junction bases left unmatched: 8. The CDR3 covers 15 residues. This chain's CDR3 is CASQIQGGNQETQYF. The CDR3 DNA follows: TGTGCCAGCCAAATACAGGGGGGAAACCAAGAGACCCAGTACTTC.

The gene calls are TRBV7-9 and TRBJ1-6; D uncertain. The CDR3 runs to 16 residues. Between the trimmed V and J ends, which lost 1 base and 7 bases, there was a span of 14 bases. CDR1 and CDR2 from the germline V gene are SEHNR and FQNEAQ (reference sequence). CDR3 protein: CASSLVAGTENSPLHF. In nucleotides, the CDR3 is TGTGCCAGCAGCTTAGTAGCGGGTACGGAGAATTCACCCCTCCACTTT. Variable domain in full (rest from reference TRBV7-9 and TRBJ1-6): DTGVSQNPRHKITKRGQNVTFRCDPISEHNRLYWYRQTLGQGPEFLTYFQNEAQLEKSRLLSDRFSAERPKGSFSTLEIQRTEQGDSAMYLCASSLVAGTENSPLHFGNGTRLTVT.

This clone was seen just once. V is TRBV5-1 and J is TRBJ1-3; TRBD1 agrees at 7 bases. The germline CDR1 and CDR2 sequences are SGHRS and YFSETQ. This CDR3 spans 15 amino acids. V lost 7 bases to trimming and J lost 4 bases; unmatched junction nucleotides: 11. CDR3 coding DNA: TGCGCCAGCTCAACGACAGGGTTAGGGGGAAACACCATATATTTT. This translates into CASSTTGLGGNTIYF.

V usage is TRBV6-8 and J usage is TRBJ1-1; a weak D match, TRBD1 (6 bases). CDR3 size: 17 residues. V shed 6 bases and J shed 4 bases, with 24 bases lying between them. Germline values: CDR1 MNHGY, CDR2 SAAAGT. The CDR3: CASRGTGQTDGITEAFF. CDR3 DNA sequence: TGTGCCAGCAGGGGAACGGGACAAACGGACGGTATCACTGAAGCTTTCTTT.

This clone was counted once. The rearrangement uses TRBV30 and TRBJ2-7, with D perhaps TRBD2 (6 bases). The CDR3 covers 13 residues. V lost 7 bases, J lost 3 bases, and 16 bases lay in between. Germline-derived CDR1 and CDR2 are GTSNPN and SVGIG (reference sequence). For the CDR3, the DNA is TGTGCCTTATCTGGAGGGAGAGACTACGAGCAGTACTTC. Translated, it gives CALSGGRDYEQYF.

The chain combines TRBV5-1 with TRBJ1-1; D unclear. This CDR3 spans 14 amino acids. Trimming shortened V by 1 base and J by 1 base, and 8 bases separated the two germline ends. The germline V gene encodes CDR1 SGHRS and CDR2 YFSETQ. CDR3 residues: CASSLTSGNTEAFF. The CDR3 nucleotides are TGCGCCAGCAGCTTGACCAGTGGGAACACTGAAGCTTTCTTT.